The entry below describes one T cell receptor beta chain. The V and J ends lost 4 bases and 1 base respectively, with 6 bases between them. There are 13 residues in the CDR3. The germline V gene has CDR1 SGHVS and CDR2 FQNEAQ. The data derive from a study of blood T cell repertoires in COVID-19. Study-wide background: Material from acute and convalescent COVID-19 was sourced from the United States, Italy and Spain.

Profiling relied on immunoSEQ multiplex PCR, and the TCRdb table lists in-frame clones only, not all of them. Among under 150,000 clones listed, over 60% were seen once. Sequencing used PBMCs or T cells enriched from blood (not recorded which). This clonotype originated in a woman in her fifties or sixties who had recovered from COVID-19. The chain is built from TRBV7-8 and TRBJ2-3; no clear D gene. In DNA form, the CDR3 reads TGTGCCAGCAGCTCCCTTGGCACAGATACGCAGTATTTT. It encodes CASSSLGTDTQYF.